This TCR beta chain was retrieved from a study of blood T cell repertoires in COVID-19. This clone showed up just once. Only in-frame clones appear in the TCRdb table, and some are missing; sequencing was by immunoSEQ multiplex PCR. The sample yields some 300,000 clones, under 90% seen once. The CDR3 runs 12 residues. V was trimmed by 3 bases and J by 4 bases, leaving 6 bases between them. The clonotype originates from a woman between 45 and 60 years old who had been exposed to COVID-19. The rearrangement uses TRBV12-3 or TRBV12-4 and TRBJ2-5; D is unclear. Source material: PBMCs or T cells enriched from blood (not recorded which). CDR3 sequence: CASSLSSETQYF. The CDR3 DNA is TGTGCCAGCAGTTTGTCTTCAGAGACCCAGTACTTC.